What follows are 18 T cell receptor beta chains derived from one specimen sequenced in a study of T cell responses to AZD1222 COVID-19 vaccine. This table comes from immunoSEQ multiplex PCR, and its TCRdb copy is limited to in-frame clones, with some not included. The table has about 200,000 clones, about 94% seen once. Sequenced here: peripheral blood, sampled 28 days after the second AZD1222 dose. The source is an adult who received the AZD1222 COVID-19 vaccine.

The rearrangement joins TRBV6-5 to TRBJ1-1, with D unresolved. Trimming took 7 bases from V and 2 from J, leaving 11 bases between them. The germline V gene has CDR1 MNHEY and CDR2 SVGAGI. The CDR3 is 13 residues long. For the CDR3, the DNA is TGTGCCAGCACCTACGGGGAAAACACTGAAGCTTTCTTT. Translating it yields CASTYGENTEAFF.

The chain employs TRBV11-2 and TRBJ1-2, with TRBD1 identical over 10 bases. CDR3 length: 15 amino acids. The V segment lost 5 bases and the J segment 6 bases; nucleotides outside the gene matches: 9. The germline V gene has CDR1 SGHAT and CDR2 FQNNGV. The CDR3 reads CASSTRTGGVNGYTF. The CDR3 region has the DNA TGTGCCAGCAGCACTAGGACAGGGGGAGTGAATGGCTACACCTTC.

V gene TRBV5-1 combines with J gene TRBJ2-1, with a weak D call TRBD2 (6 bases). This CDR3 contains 15 residues. Trimming took off 3 bases at V and 5 bases at J, with 15 bases between the two ends. CDR1 and CDR2 (germline): SGHRS, YFSETQ. The CDR3 sequence is CASSSEGLHHNEQFF. In DNA form, the CDR3 reads TGCGCCAGCAGCTCGGAGGGACTCCATCACAATGAGCAGTTCTTC.

This chain links TRBV10-3 with TRBJ1-4; D possibly corresponds to TRBD1 (5 bases). The V gene's germline CDR1 is ENHRY and CDR2 SYGVKD. Deletions cut 4 bases from V and 7 bases from J, with 10 bases between. The CDR3 is 13 amino acids. The CDR3 loop reads CAISVTGLEKLFF. Here the CDR3 DNA reads TGTGCCATCAGTGTAACGGGACTTGAAAAACTGTTTTTT.

Here the CDR3 reads CASSSQLWGETQYF. The CDR3 nucleotides read TGTGCCAGCAGTTCCCAACTTTGGGGAGAGACCCAGTACTTC. The chain recombines TRBV6-5 with TRBJ2-5, with unresolved D. This CDR3 comprises 14 residues. Trimming removed 4 bases from V and 4 bases from J, with 13 bases in between. Germline values: CDR1 MNHEY, CDR2 SVGAGI.

The table lists this clone with a count of one. The chain links TRBV2 to TRBJ1-6, with TRBD1 matching 7 bases. CDR1 is SNHLY, CDR2 FYNNEI, per germline. After removal of 6 bases from V and 10 bases from J, the junction contained 9 bases not matched to a gene. The CDR3 runs 14 residues. In DNA form, the CDR3 reads TGTGCCAGCAGCGACGACAGGGCAGGATCACCCCTCCACTTT. The encoded protein is CASSDDRAGSPLHF.

The rearrangement links TRBV6-2 or TRBV6-3 to TRBJ2-1; 11 nucleotides agree with TRBD2. This CDR3 region has 16 residues. After removal of 4 bases from V and 10 bases from J, the junction contained 12 bases not matched to a gene. CDR1 and CDR2 from the germline V gene are MNHEY and SVGEGT. The CDR3 DNA is TGTGCCAGCAGTTTTGGTGGGACTAGCGGCCAGGGGGAGCAGTTCTTC. This gives the protein CASSFGGTSGQGEQFF.

This clone was seen just once. This chain links TRBV10-1 with TRBJ1-1; D might be TRBD1 (6 bases). Deletions cut 6 bases from V and 3 bases from J, with 8 bases between. The germline gives CDR1 WNHNN, CDR2 SYGVQD (reference sequence). The CDR3 has 12 amino acids. The CDR3 bases are TGCGCCAGCAGCGGACAGTACACTGAAGCTTTCTTT. It specifies CASSGQYTEAFF.

This chain uses TRBV5-1 with TRBJ2-5; 9 nucleotides match TRBD1. The CDR3 loop spans 19 amino acids. With 5 bases clipped from V and 4 bases from J, the junction kept 21 bases outside the gene matches. Germline V gene lookup returns CDR1 SGHRS and CDR2 YFSETQ. CDR3 region: CASSFPIANRDRARETQYF. As DNA, the CDR3 is TGCGCCAGCAGTTTTCCCATCGCAAACCGGGACAGGGCACGAGAGACCCAGTACTTC.

In its sample, this clone was seen once. The chain couples TRBV2 to TRBJ1-1; D is possibly TRBD1 (5 bases). The V gene lost 6 bases and the J gene lost 1 base, with 9 bases spanning the gap. The V gene's germline CDR1 is SNHLY and CDR2 FYNNEI. The CDR3 is 13 residues long. The CDR3 region is CASRNQGNTEAFF. Written as DNA, the CDR3 is TGTGCCAGCAGAAATCAGGGGAACACTGAAGCTTTCTTT.

This clone was seen only a few times. The chain joins TRBV27 to TRBJ2-3; TRBD1 is a possible D gene (6 bases). V was clipped by 10 bases and J by 7 bases, with 15 bases between them. Germline assignment: CDR1 MNHEY and CDR2 SMNVEV (reference sequence). The CDR3 length is 12 residues. Here the CDR3 reads CATRYQGNTQYF. The CDR3 bases are TGTGCCACGCGATACCAGGGGAATACGCAGTATTTT.

The genes are TRBV6-1 and TRBJ1-2; D not certain. This CDR3 comprises 12 residues. The ends were cut back, 2 bases at V and 5 bases at J, with 6 bases in the middle. The germline V gene encodes CDR1 MNHNS and CDR2 SASEGT. Written as DNA, the CDR3 is TGTGCCAGCAGTGAATCTGCATATGGCTACACCTTC. It yields the protein CASSESAYGYTF.

This chain joins TRBV28 and TRBJ2-7, with TRBD2 identical over 8 bases. The CDR3 covers 14 residues. CDR1 MDHEN and CDR2 SYDVKM come from the germline V gene. After removal of 4 bases from V and 5 bases from J, the junction contained 7 bases not matched to a gene. CDR3 protein: CASSSGGVDNEQYF. DNA for the CDR3: TGTGCCAGCAGTTCGGGGGGGGTCGACAACGAGCAGTACTTC. The complete variable domain, with remaining parts taken from reference TRBV28 and TRBJ2-7, reads DVKVTQSSRYLVKRTGEKVFLECVQDMDHENMFWYRQDPGLGLRLIYFSYDVKMKEKGDIPEGYSVSREKKERFSLILESASTNQTSMYLCASSSGGVDNEQYFGPGTRLTVT.

With regard to this clone: At one end, the junction sequence differs from germline, possibly due to a read error. The chain links TRBV13 to TRBJ2-1; D tentatively fits TRBD1 or TRBD2 (5 bases each). Looked up from germline, CDR1 is PRHDT and CDR2 is FYEKMQ (reference sequence). This CDR3 is 16 amino acids long. The CDR3 sequence is CASSLGTGVPYNEQFF. CDR3 sequence (DNA): TGTGCCAGCAGCCTAGGGACCGGCGTCCCCTACAATGAGCAGTTCTTC.

The rearrangement joins TRBV24-1 to TRBJ2-5, with D perhaps being TRBD1 or TRBD2 (6 bases each). The CDR3 consists of 15 residues. The V end lost 0 bases, the J end lost 5 bases, and 12 bases lay between the germline ends. Germline V gene data show CDR1 as KGHDR and CDR2 as SFDVKD. The CDR3 sequence: CATSDLLGGAETQYF. CDR3 nucleotide sequence: TGTGCCACCAGTGATTTGTTGGGGGGCGCGGAGACCCAGTACTTC.

The chain couples TRBV7-9 to TRBJ2-1; 7 nucleotides agree with TRBD2. The CDR3 length is 13 residues. V was pared by 6 bases and J by 5 bases, with 4 bases of the junction left unmatched. CDR1 is SEHNR and CDR2 is FQNEAQ in the germline V gene (reference sequence). In DNA, the CDR3 is TGTGCCAGCAGGACTAGCAGAGACAATGAGCAGTTCTTC. Its protein is CASRTSRDNEQFF.

This chain uses TRBV7-9 with TRBJ1-6; maybe TRBD1 (6 bases). The CDR3 contains 13 residues. With 5 bases removed from V and 9 bases from J, the gap between germline ends came to 11 bases. Germline CDR1 is SEHNR and CDR2 is FQNEAQ (reference sequence). DNA for the CDR3: TGTGCCAGCAGCCAGGAGGGGGTTTCACCCCTCCACTTT. It translates to CASSQEGVSPLHF.

This chain links TRBV6-2 or TRBV6-3 with TRBJ1-2; 7 bases map to TRBD1. Germline CDR1 is MNHEY and CDR2 is SVGEGT. The CDR3 length is 14 residues. V trimming: 4 bases; J trimming: 6 bases; junction bases outside the gene matches: 8. For the CDR3, the DNA is TGTGCCAGCAGTTTTTCACAGGGGTTCGATGGCTACACCTTC. Translated: CASSFSQGFDGYTF.